This entry describes one TCR beta chain. This entry is derived from a study of blood T cell repertoires in COVID-19. Looking at the study overall: Sites across the United States, Italy and Spain contributed samples from acute and convalescent COVID-19. T cells, B-cell-depleted T cells, or PBMCs provided the cDNA or gDNA that served as material.

Per the study methods: Reference gene primer amplification gave estimated nucleated cell counts. The assay was immunoSEQ multiplex PCR, and TCRdb's table has in-frame clones only and misses some. The V and J calls and the clone size are those of that table, but D and trimming were determined from the DNA. The sample lists hundreds of thousands of clones; around 87% were seen once. Germline values: CDR1 SGHRS, CDR2 YFSETQ. Trimming at V came to 4 bases and at J to 4 bases, leaving 8 bases not matched to a gene. The CDR3 runs 14 residues. Sequenced material: peripheral blood. This rearrangement joins TRBV5-1 to TRBJ2-7; 7 nucleotides match TRBD1. The source is a man aged 60 to 69 with acute or convalescent COVID-19. This CDR3 is CASSQGDRPYEQYF. The CDR3 nucleotides read TGCGCCAGCAGCCAAGGGGACAGACCGTACGAGCAGTACTTC.